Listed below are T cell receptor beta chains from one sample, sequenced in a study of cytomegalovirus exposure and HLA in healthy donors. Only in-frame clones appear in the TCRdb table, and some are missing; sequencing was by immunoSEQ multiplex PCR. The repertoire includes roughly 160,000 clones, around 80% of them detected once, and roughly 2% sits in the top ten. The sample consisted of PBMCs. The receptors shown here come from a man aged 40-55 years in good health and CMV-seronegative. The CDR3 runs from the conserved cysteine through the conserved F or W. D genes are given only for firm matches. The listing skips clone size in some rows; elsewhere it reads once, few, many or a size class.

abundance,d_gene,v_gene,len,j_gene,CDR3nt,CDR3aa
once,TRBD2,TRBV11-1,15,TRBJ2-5,TGTGCCAGCAGCTTAACTAGCGGGAGAGGTGAGACCCAGTACTTC,CASSLTSGRGETQYF
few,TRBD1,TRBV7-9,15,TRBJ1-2,TGTGCCAGCAGCCCGGGGACAGGGGATGACTATGGCTACACCTTC,CASSPGTGDDYGYTF
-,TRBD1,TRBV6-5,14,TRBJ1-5,TGTGCCAGCAGAAGCTCGGGACAGAATCAGCCCCAGCATTTT,CASRSSGQNQPQHF
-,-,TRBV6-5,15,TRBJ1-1,TGTGCCAGCAGCCACCGACAGAGAATGAACACTGAAGCCTTCTTT,CASSHRQRMNTEAFF
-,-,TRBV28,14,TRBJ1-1,TGTGCCAGCAGTTTCGGTCAGGGAGGCACTGAAGCTTTCTTT,CASSFGQGGTEAFF
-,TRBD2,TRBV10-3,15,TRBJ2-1,TGTGCCATCACCTCTGGGGAGGGTTCATACAATGAGCAGTTCTTC,CAITSGEGSYNEQFF
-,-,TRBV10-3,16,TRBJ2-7,TGTGCCATCAGTGGTGATGAGGGGCAGGGGATCTACGAGCAGTACTTC,CAISGDEGQGIYEQYF
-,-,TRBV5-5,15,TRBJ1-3,TGTGCCAGCAGCTTGGTCGGGGGCTCTGGAAACACCATATATTTT,CASSLVGGSGNTIYF
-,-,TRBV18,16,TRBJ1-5,TGTGCCACCCAGGACCGGAGGGGAGGCCCCAATCAGCCCCAGCATTTT,CATQDRRGGPNQPQHF
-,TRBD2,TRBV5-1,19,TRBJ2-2,TGCGCCAGCAGCTTGGCCGTGACTAGCGGGAGGGGGAACACCGGGGAGCTGTTTTTT,CASSLAVTSGRGNTGELFF
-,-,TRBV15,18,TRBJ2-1,TGTGCCACCAGCAGAGATTCACAGGGTGGAGTTGGCTACAATGAGCAGTTCTTC,CATSRDSQGGVGYNEQFF
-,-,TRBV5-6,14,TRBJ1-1,TGTGCCAGCAGCTTGGTGGGCGTGAACACTGAAGCTTTCTTT,CASSLVGVNTEAFF
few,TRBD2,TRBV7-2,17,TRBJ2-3,TGTGCCAGCAGTTTTGCCTGGACTAGCGGGAAGAGGAATACGCAGTATTTT,CASSFAWTSGKRNTQYF
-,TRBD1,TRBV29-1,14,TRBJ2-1,TGCAGCGTGGTGGACAGGGGGTCCTACAATGAGCAGTTCTTC,CSVVDRGSYNEQFF
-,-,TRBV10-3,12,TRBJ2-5,TGTGCCATCAGTGGAGGTGGAGAGACCCAGTACTTC,CAISGGGETQYF
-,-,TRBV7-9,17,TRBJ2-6,TGTGCCAGCAGCTCAGGAAGAGGACTTTCGGGGGCCAACGTCCTGACTTTC,CASSSGRGLSGANVLTF
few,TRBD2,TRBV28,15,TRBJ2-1,TGTGCCAGCAGTCGCCTCAGAGCGGGAGGCTCAGAGGGGGTCTTC,CASSRLRAGGSEGVF
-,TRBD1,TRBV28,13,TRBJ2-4,TGTGCCAGCAGCCCGGGACAGTATACGAGTCAGTACTTC,CASSPGQYTSQYF
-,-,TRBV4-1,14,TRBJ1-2,TGCGCCAGCAGCCAAGAATTCCCAGGCTATGGCTACACCTTC,CASSQEFPGYGYTF
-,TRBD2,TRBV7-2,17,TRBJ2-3,TGTGCCAGCAGCCCCCCAGGACTAGCGGGAGGTACAGATACGCAGTATTTT,CASSPPGLAGGTDTQYF
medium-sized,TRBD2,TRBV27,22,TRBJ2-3,TGTGCCAGCAGTTTAAGTGGGCTAGCGGGGATACCTCTATTTGGGGGCACAGATACGCAGTATTTT,CASSLSGLAGIPLFGGTDTQYF
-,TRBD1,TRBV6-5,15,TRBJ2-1,TGTGCCAGCAGTTATTCGACAGGGGTTTACAATGAGCAGTTCTTC,CASSYSTGVYNEQFF
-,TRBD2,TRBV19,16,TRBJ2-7,TGTGCCAGTAGCACACCGAGCGGGAGATTATCCTACGAGCAGTACTTC,CASSTPSGRLSYEQYF
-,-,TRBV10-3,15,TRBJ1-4,TGTGCCATCAGCCCCAGTGGGGGGGCTAATGAAAAACTGTTTTTT,CAISPSGGANEKLFF
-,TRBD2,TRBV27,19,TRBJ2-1,TGTGCCAGCAGCCGCTACCCCTCAGGGACTAGCGGGACGGGGAATGAGCAGTTCTTC,CASSRYPSGTSGTGNEQFF
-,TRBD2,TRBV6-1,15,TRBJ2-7,TGTGCCAGCAGTGAAGAGGGGACTATCCCCTACGAGCAGTACTTC,CASSEEGTIPYEQYF
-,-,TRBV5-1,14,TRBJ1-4,TGCGCCAGCGCCTTAAACGGGGATTGGGAAAAACTGTTTTTT,CASALNGDWEKLFF
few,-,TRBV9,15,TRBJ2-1,TGTGCCAGCAGCGTAGCTGTCCTTAGATACAATGAGCAGTTCTTC,CASSVAVLRYNEQFF
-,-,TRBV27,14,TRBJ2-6,TGTGCCAGCAGTCCAGGGGCTGGGGCCAACGGCCTGACTTTC,CASSPGAGANGLTF
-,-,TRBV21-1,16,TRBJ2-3,TGTGCCAGCAGCAAATCTCCAGACAACGAGGAGGAAGGGCAGTATTTT,CASSKSPDNEEEGQYF
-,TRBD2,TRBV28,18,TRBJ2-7,TGTGCCAGCAGTATCTCTCGGCCTAGCGGGAAAATCAAGTACGAGCAGTACTTC,CASSISRPSGKIKYEQYF
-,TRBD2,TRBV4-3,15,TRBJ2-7,TGCGCCAGCAGCCAAGATTCTAGCGGGAGTAGGGTGCAGTACTTC,CASSQDSSGSRVQYF
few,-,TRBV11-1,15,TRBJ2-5,TGTGCCAGCAGCTTAGTTTCTGAGGCGGGGGAGACCCAGTACTTC,CASSLVSEAGETQYF
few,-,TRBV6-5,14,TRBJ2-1,TGTGCCAGCAGTTACGGGAGCTCCTACAATGAGCAGTTCTTC,CASSYGSSYNEQFF
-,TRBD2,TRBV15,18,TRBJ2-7,TGTGCCACCAGCAGCAGTATCGCCTCGGGAGCGGGGAACTACGAGCAGTACTTC,CATSSSIASGAGNYEQYF
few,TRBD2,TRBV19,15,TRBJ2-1,TGTGCCAGTAGTATAGGACTAGCGGGGGACAATGAGCAGTTCTTC,CASSIGLAGDNEQFF
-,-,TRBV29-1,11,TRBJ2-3,TGCAGCGCGGTACGCACAGATACGCAGTATTTT,CSAVRTDTQYF
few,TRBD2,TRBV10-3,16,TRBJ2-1,TGTGCCACCAGAGCAGTAAGCGGGAGCTCCTACAATGAGCAGTTCTTC,CATRAVSGSSYNEQFF
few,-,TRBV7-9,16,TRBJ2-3,TGTGCCAGCAGCCGCTTAAGAGAGGAGAACACAGATACGCAGTATTTT,CASSRLREENTDTQYF
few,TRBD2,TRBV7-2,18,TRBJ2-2,TGTGCCAGCAACTCCAGACTAGCGGGAGGGCTTAACACCGGGGAGCTGTTTTTT,CASNSRLAGGLNTGELFF